Below are 10 T cell receptor beta chains sequenced from a single sample in a study of blood T cells in healthy people across ages (dated by TCRdb to 2014 to 2015). Receptor libraries were prepared by 5' RACE. TCRdb names Illumina HiSeq 2500 as the instrument used. A second PCR of about 7 to 12 cycles was run with a J-beta primer mix and a sample-barcoded 5' primer. TCRdb itself trimmed the public reads at Q25 with fastp, ran MiXCR and retained productive beta chains. CDR3 protein sequences are deduplicated, and each keeps its most common genes and DNA. The sample yields more than 1,400,000 distinct CDR3 sequences; 40% to 50% were counted once. The biggest ten clones account for roughly 7.9% of the sample. Material: blood. The origin of the receptors is a woman aged 18-30 years in good health.

This clonotype was observed many times. The chain employs TRBV5-1 and TRBJ2-3; 10 bases are a match to TRBD2. V lost 1 base and J lost 3; bases outside the gene matches: 5. CDR1 and CDR2 (germline): SGHRS, YFSETQ. The CDR3 contains 16 residues. CDR3 protein: CASSLRRTSGTDTQYF. The CDR3 DNA is TGCGCCAGCAGCTTGAGGCGGACTAGCGGAACAGATACGCAGTATTTT.

This clonotype was picked up a small number of times. The V call is TRBV6-6, the J call TRBJ2-3, with 8 bases lining up with TRBD2. This CDR3 contains 17 residues. The ends lost 6 bases at V and 3 bases at J; junction bases unmatched: 14. In germline, CDR1 is MNHNY, CDR2 SVGAGI (reference sequence). The DNA for the CDR3 is TGTGCCAGCAGACCCACCGGGACTAGATTGGAGACAGATACGCAGTATTTT. Protein product: CASRPTGTRLETDTQYF.

This clonotype was found a few times. The chain employs TRBV3-1 and TRBJ2-7, with D perhaps matching TRBD1 (5 bases). CDR3 length equals 14 residues. V gave up 0 bases and J gave up 7 bases, with 13 bases separating them. The germline gives CDR1 LGHDT, CDR2 YNNKEL (reference sequence). The CDR3 DNA reads as TGTGCCAGCAGCCAAGACGACAGAAAGGGAGAGCAGTACTTC. It encodes CASSQDDRKGEQYF.

This clonotype was counted a single time. At one end the junction does not follow the germline gene, possibly because of a read error. The chain links TRBV5-1 to TRBJ2-1, with D unresolved. CDR3 length: 15 residues. The germline gives CDR1 SGHRS, CDR2 YFSETQ. Here the CDR3 reads CAGSLVRIPYNEQFF. The CDR3 coding sequence is TGCGCCGGCAGCTTGGTTAGAATCCCCTACAATGAGCAGTTCTTC.

The V gene is TRBV9, the J gene TRBJ1-5, with a weak D call TRBD1 (5 bases). Germline V CDR1 and CDR2: SGDLS, YYNGEE. The CDR3 contains 18 residues. Trimming left V 1 base short and J 2 bases short, with 19 bases between. This CDR3 reads CASSVRGDRSSGNQPQHF. CDR3 DNA sequence: TGTGCCAGCAGCGTACGGGGAGACAGAAGCTCCGGCAATCAGCCCCAGCATTTT.

This clonotype has at least ten counts. This rearrangement joins TRBV9 to TRBJ2-4; D perhaps matches TRBD1 (6 bases). Germline-derived CDR1 and CDR2 are SGDLS and YYNGEE. The CDR3 sequence is 15 residues long. The V end lost 3 bases, the J end lost 7 bases, and 17 bases lay between the germline ends. The CDR3, as DNA: TGTGCCAGCAGCGAGAGCTCACAGGGTAGCAACATTCAGTACTTC. This sequence encodes CASSESSQGSNIQYF.

This clonotype appeared a single time. The gene calls are TRBV7-9 and TRBJ2-3; no clear D gene. The CDR3 consists of 13 residues. V lost 0 bases and J lost 5, with 6 bases in between. In germline, CDR1 is SEHNR, CDR2 FQNEAQ (reference sequence). Here the CDR3 DNA reads TGTGCCAGCAGCTTAGCGGATGGAGATACGCAGTATTTT. Protein product: CASSLADGDTQYF.

The chain combines TRBV20-1 with TRBJ1-4; TRBD1 is a possible D gene (5 bases). V lost 3 bases to trimming and J lost 0 bases, with 11 bases between them. Looked up from germline, CDR1 is DFQATT and CDR2 is SNEGSKA (reference sequence). CDR3 length: 15 amino acids. The CDR3: CSASTGPATNEKLFF. The DNA for the CDR3 is TGCAGTGCTAGTACGGGGCCGGCAACTAATGAAAAACTGTTTTTT.

The chain combines TRBV20-1 with TRBJ1-2; D is uncertain. The CDR3 totals 16 residues. The V gene's germline CDR1 is DFQATT and CDR2 SNEGSKA (reference sequence). Trimming shortened V by 6 bases and J by 4 bases, and 24 bases separated the two germline ends. CDR3 DNA sequence: TGCAGTGCCCACATGGGTGGGCAGGCGTTAAGCTATGGCTACACCTTC. Its protein is CSAHMGGQALSYGYTF.

The chain couples TRBV18 to TRBJ2-1; TRBD2 matches at 10 bases. The CDR3 length is 15 residues. Germline V gene lookup returns CDR1 KGHSH and CDR2 LQKENI. J gave up 5 bases and V 3 bases, and 4 bases lay outside the gene matches. For the CDR3, the DNA is TGTGCCAGCTCACCCGGGACTAGCGCGAACAATGAGCAGTTCTTC. Translating gives CASSPGTSANNEQFF.